These 10 T cell receptor beta chains were sequenced from one sample in a study of T cells expressing NK-cell markers. TCRdb reworked the 5' RACE reads into one entry per CDR3 protein, no DNA. This sample lists 120,000 to 150,000 distinct CDR3 sequences; its ten largest clones have about 12%. The sequencing sample was made of blood T cells: a sorted CD56 or NKG2C T cell subset, CD4+ or CD8+ T cells, or bulk PBMC T cells (not recorded which). The receptors shown here come from a young man in good health.

The chain recombines TRBV6-1 with TRBJ1-3; there is no DNA to check the TCRdb D call of TRBD1. This CDR3 region has 15 residues. Looked up from germline, CDR1 is MNHNS and CDR2 is SASEGT. This CDR3 reads CASNSPGQGAVTIYF.

The J gene is TRBJ2-3, the V gene TRBV7-2; TCRdb indicates TRBD2, and absent DNA this call remains unverified. The CDR3 contains 16 residues. In germline, CDR1 is SGHTA, CDR2 FQGNSA. CDR3 protein: CASSLVAGGLVDTQYF. The full variable domain, its missing parts supplied by reference TRBV7-2 and TRBJ2-3, is GAGVSQSPSNKVTEKGKDVELRCDPISGHTALYWYRQSLGQGLEFLIYFQGNSAPDKSGLPSDRFSAERTGGSVSTLTIQRTQQEDSAVYLCASSLVAGGLVDTQYFGPGTRLTVL.

The V call is TRBV12-3 or TRBV12-4, the J call TRBJ2-5; TCRdb calls TRBD1, which cannot be checked without DNA. The CDR3 loop spans 14 amino acids. CDR3 sequence: CASSSEGARETQYF.

This sequence joins TRBV28 and TRBJ2-7; TCRdb reports TRBD1, a call that lacks DNA to check it against. The length of the CDR3 is 13 residues. Germline V lookup: CDR1 MDHEN, CDR2 SYDVKM. The CDR3 protein is CATKRGVLYEQYF.

This chain links TRBV11-2 with TRBJ1-1; TCRdb outputs TRBD1, but without DNA this stays unchecked. The CDR3 has 15 amino acids. Per the germline V gene, CDR1 is SGHAT and CDR2 is FQNNGV. This CDR3 reads CASSFDPLSYTEAFF.

The rearrangement uses TRBV5-1 and TRBJ2-7; the D gene TCRdb calls, TRBD1, cannot be checked with no DNA. The CDR3 has 15 amino acids. Germline V gene sequence: CDR1 SGHRS, CDR2 YFSETQ. The CDR3: CASTAGESRWYEQYF.

The V and J genes are TRBV2 and TRBJ2-5; without DNA, the TCRdb call of TRBD1 cannot be checked. This CDR3 has 14 amino acids. From germline, CDR1 is SNHLY and CDR2 FYNNEI. CDR3 sequence: CASSEGRGAETQYF.

This chain links TRBV7-2 with TRBJ2-1; TCRdb designates TRBD1, a call that cannot be tested without DNA. This CDR3 has 12 amino acids. The germline CDR1 and CDR2 sequences are SGHTA and FQGNSA. This CDR3 is CASSSPGTEGFF.

The J gene is TRBJ2-1, the V gene TRBV30; lacking DNA, the TRBD1 call made by TCRdb goes unchecked. The CDR3 length is 13 residues. Germline V CDR1 and CDR2: GTSNPN, SVGIG (reference sequence). The CDR3 protein is CACQGVSYNEQFF.

The chain links TRBV6-4 to TRBJ1-5; TCRdb's D gene call, TRBD1, goes unchecked for lack of DNA. The length of the CDR3 is 13 residues. From germline, CDR1 is MRHNA and CDR2 SNTAGT. CDR3: CASSSGENQPQHF.